This entry lists 10 T cell receptor beta chains sequenced from one sample in a study of cytomegalovirus exposure and HLA in healthy donors. PCR was performed using 60 Vbeta and 13 Jbeta primers. This table comes from immunoSEQ multiplex PCR, and its TCRdb copy is limited to in-frame clones, with some not included. Altogether under 200,000 clones are present, approximately 88% being singletons, with the ten largest covering around 3%. Specimen: PBMCs. The source of these receptors is a woman aged 45-60 years in good health and CMV-seropositive.

This clone has at least ten counts. V and J are TRBV4-3 and TRBJ2-2, with TRBD2 matching over 12 bases. There are 16 residues in the CDR3. After removal of 0 bases from V and 6 bases from J, the junction contained 2 bases not matched to a gene. Germline V gene sequence: CDR1 LGHNA, CDR2 YSLEER. CDR3 amino acids: CASSQDPSGGAGELFF. CDR3 DNA sequence: TGCGCCAGCAGCCAAGATCCTAGCGGGGGGGCCGGGGAGCTGTTTTTT.

The chain uses TRBV19 and TRBJ1-2; possible D gene TRBD1, 5 bases. V lost 8 bases to trimming and J lost 4 bases, with 11 bases between them. CDR1 is LNHDA and CDR2 is SQIVND in the germline V gene (reference sequence). The CDR3 sequence is 12 residues long. The DNA for the CDR3 is TGTGCCAGTCTCACAGGCCCCTATGGCTACACCTTC. Its protein product is CASLTGPYGYTF.

V gene TRBV18 combines with J gene TRBJ2-3; tentatively, D is TRBD1 (6 bases). The CDR3 is made up of 15 amino acids. From germline, CDR1 is KGHSH and CDR2 LQKENI. The germline V and J ends were trimmed by 0 bases and 3 bases, with 10 bases remaining between them. This chain's CDR3 is CASSPPTGKTDTQYF. The CDR3 nucleotides are TGTGCCAGCTCACCACCGACAGGAAAAACAGATACGCAGTATTTT.

V gene TRBV27 combines with J gene TRBJ1-2; possibly TRBD1 for D (5 bases). This CDR3 region has 13 residues. CDR1 is MNHEY, CDR2 SMNVEV, per germline (reference sequence). V shed 6 bases and J shed 4 bases, with 12 bases lying between them. The chain's CDR3 is CASSPQGVYGYTF. CDR3 coding DNA: TGTGCCAGCAGCCCCCAGGGCGTCTATGGCTACACCTTC.

This clone was recorded a few times. J is TRBJ1-1 and V is TRBV2; D not resolved. Germline lookup yields CDR1 SNHLY and CDR2 FYNNEI. The CDR3 loop spans 14 amino acids. V was trimmed by 2 bases and J by 11 bases, leaving 18 bases between them. CDR3 amino acids: CASSEPAGESTAFF. CDR3 DNA sequence: TGTGCCAGCAGTGAACCCGCTGGGGAGTCTACGGCTTTCTTT.

This rearrangement joins TRBV23-1 to TRBJ2-7, with 8 bases aligning to TRBD2. TRBV23-1 is known as an ORF, though its function is uncertain. The CDR3 has 13 amino acids. V gave up 8 bases and J gave up 4 bases; unmatched junction bases: 7. Here the CDR3 DNA reads TGCGCCAGCGAAACGGGGGGGCAGTACGAGCAGTACTTC. It specifies CASETGGQYEQYF.

This chain links TRBV2 with TRBJ2-1; 8 bases line up with TRBD1. CDR1 SNHLY and CDR2 FYNNEI come from the germline V gene. J lost 12 bases, V lost 6 bases, and 19 bases had no gene match. This CDR3 has 16 residues. CDR3 nucleotides: TGTGCCAGCAGCCGCGGACAGGGAAAGTATATAGGCGGGCAGTTCTTC. Residues: CASSRGQGKYIGGQFF.

This chain links TRBV5-4 with TRBJ1-1; D might be TRBD1 (5 bases). The V gene lost 4 bases and the J gene lost 1 base, with 11 bases spanning the gap. The germline V gene encodes CDR1 SGHNT and CDR2 YYREEE (reference sequence). The CDR3 covers 14 residues. CDR3 sequence reads: CASSRGIGNTEAFF. Here the CDR3 DNA reads TGTGCCAGCAGCCGGGGGATCGGGAACACTGAAGCTTTCTTT.

The rearrangement uses TRBV11-2 and TRBJ2-1; D might be TRBD1 (5 bases). Trimming pared 5 bases from V and 6 bases from J, leaving 17 bases between. The CDR3 is 15 residues long. CDR1 is SGHAT and CDR2 is FQNNGV in the germline V gene. CDR3 nucleotides: TGTGCCAGCAGCCCCCGTAGGTCAAGGGGCAATGAGCAGTTCTTC. The encoded protein is CASSPRRSRGNEQFF.

The chain carries TRBV5-5 and TRBJ1-3; 9 bases fit TRBD1. The J segment lost 4 bases and the V segment lost 3 bases, leaving 8 bases of the junction unmatched. Germline-derived CDR1 and CDR2 are SGHKS and YYEKEE (reference sequence). The CDR3 consists of 16 residues. The CDR3 sequence: CASSWRDREGGNTIYF. The CDR3 region has the DNA TGTGCCAGCAGCTGGAGGGACAGGGAAGGAGGAAACACCATATATTTT. The full variable domain, completed using reference TRBV5-5 and TRBJ1-3, is DAGVTQSPTHLIKTRGQQVTLRCSPISGHKSVSWYQQVLGQGPQFIFQYYEKEERGRGNFPDRFSARQFPNYSSELNVNALLLGDSALYLCASSWRDREGGNTIYFGEGSWLTVV.